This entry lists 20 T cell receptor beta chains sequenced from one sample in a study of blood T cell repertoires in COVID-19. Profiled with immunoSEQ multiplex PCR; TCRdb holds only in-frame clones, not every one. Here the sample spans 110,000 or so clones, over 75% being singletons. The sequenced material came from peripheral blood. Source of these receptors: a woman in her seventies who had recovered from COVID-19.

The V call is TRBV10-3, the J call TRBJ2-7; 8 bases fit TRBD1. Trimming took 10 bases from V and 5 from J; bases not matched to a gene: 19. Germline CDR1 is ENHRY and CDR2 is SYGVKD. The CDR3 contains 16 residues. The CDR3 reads CASQSAYGTGRHEQYF. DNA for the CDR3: TGTGCCAGCCAAAGCGCTTACGGGACAGGTCGTCACGAGCAGTACTTC.

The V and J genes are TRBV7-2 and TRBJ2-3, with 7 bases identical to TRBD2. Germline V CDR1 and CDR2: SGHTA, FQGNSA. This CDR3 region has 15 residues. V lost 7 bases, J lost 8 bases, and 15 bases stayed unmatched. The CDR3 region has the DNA TGTGCCAGCAACCCCCGTGGTACTAGCGACCGTACGCAGTATTTT. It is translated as CASNPRGTSDRTQYF.

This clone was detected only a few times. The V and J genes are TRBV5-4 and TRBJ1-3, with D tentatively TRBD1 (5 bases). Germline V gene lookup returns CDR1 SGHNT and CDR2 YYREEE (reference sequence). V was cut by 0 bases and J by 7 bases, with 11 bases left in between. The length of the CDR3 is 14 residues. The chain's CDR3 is CASSLDWGLNTIYF. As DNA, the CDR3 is TGTGCCAGCAGCTTGGACTGGGGCTTGAACACCATATATTTT.

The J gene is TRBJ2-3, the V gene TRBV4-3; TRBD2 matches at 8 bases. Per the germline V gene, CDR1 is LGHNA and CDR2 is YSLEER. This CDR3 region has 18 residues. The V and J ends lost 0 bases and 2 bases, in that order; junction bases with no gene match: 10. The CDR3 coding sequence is TGCGCCAGCAGCCAAGAACGGGGCGGGGGGCCTGACACAGATACGCAGTATTTT. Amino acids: CASSQERGGGPDTDTQYF.

CDR3 in amino acids: CATTIRGAGANVLTF. CDR3 sequence (DNA): TGTGCCACCACTATAAGGGGTGCTGGGGCCAACGTCCTGACTTTC. The gene calls are TRBV6-5 and TRBJ2-6; perhaps TRBD1 as D (5 bases). There are 15 residues in the CDR3. With 10 bases removed from V and 2 bases from J, the gap between germline ends came to 15 bases. Germline CDR1 reads MNHEY; CDR2 reads SVGAGI.

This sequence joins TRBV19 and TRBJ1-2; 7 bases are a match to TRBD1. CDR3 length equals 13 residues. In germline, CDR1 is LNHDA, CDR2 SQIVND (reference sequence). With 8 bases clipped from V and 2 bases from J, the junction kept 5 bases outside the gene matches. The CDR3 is CASSRTGNYGYTF. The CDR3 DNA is TGTGCCAGTTCCCGGACAGGCAACTATGGCTACACCTTC.

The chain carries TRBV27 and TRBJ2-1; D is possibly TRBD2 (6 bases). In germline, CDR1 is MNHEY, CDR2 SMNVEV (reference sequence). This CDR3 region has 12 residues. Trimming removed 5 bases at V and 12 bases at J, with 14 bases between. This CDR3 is CASSPGRGRQFF. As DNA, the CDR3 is TGTGCCAGCAGTCCGGGACGGGGGAGGCAGTTCTTC.

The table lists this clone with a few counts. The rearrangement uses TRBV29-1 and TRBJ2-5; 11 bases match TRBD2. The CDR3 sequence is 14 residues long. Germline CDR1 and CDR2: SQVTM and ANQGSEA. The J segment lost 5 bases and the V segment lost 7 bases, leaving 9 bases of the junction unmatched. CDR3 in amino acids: CSAALAGARETQYF. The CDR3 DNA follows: TGCAGCGCCGCACTAGCGGGGGCTAGGGAGACCCAGTACTTC.

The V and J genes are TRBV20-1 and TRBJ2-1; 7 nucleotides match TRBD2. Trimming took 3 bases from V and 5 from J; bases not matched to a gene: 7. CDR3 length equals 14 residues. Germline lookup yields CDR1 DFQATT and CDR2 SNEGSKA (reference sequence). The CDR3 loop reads CSASFASGNNEQFF. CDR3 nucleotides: TGCAGTGCTAGTTTCGCTAGCGGAAACAATGAGCAGTTCTTC.

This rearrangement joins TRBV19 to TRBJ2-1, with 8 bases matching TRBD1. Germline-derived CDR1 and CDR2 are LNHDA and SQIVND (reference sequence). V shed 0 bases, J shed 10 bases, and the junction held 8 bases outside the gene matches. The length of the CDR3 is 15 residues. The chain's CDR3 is CASSIEGTGHREQFF. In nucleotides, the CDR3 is TGTGCCAGTAGTATAGAGGGGACAGGACATCGCGAGCAGTTCTTC.

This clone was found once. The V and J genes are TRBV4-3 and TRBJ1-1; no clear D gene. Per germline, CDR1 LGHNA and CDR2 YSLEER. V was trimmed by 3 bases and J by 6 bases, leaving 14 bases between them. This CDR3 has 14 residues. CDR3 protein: CASSQVGGRAEAFF. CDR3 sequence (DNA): TGCGCCAGCAGCCAGGTAGGAGGAAGGGCTGAAGCTTTCTTT.

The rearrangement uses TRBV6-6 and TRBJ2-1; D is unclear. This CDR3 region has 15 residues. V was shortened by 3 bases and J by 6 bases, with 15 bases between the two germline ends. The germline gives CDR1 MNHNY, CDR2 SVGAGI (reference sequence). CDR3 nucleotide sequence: TGTGCCAGCAGTTATGGCGGTCAAGGCCCCAATGAGCAGTTCTTC. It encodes CASSYGGQGPNEQFF.

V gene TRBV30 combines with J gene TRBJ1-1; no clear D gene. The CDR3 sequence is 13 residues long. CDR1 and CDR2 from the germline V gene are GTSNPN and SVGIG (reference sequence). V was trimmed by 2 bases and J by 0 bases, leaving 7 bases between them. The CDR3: CAWSRHLNTEAFF. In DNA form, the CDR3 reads TGTGCCTGGAGTCGACACCTGAACACTGAAGCTTTCTTT.

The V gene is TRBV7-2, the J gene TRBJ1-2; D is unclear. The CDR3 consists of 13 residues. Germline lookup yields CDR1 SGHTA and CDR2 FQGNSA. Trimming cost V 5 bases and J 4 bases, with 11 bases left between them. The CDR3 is CASSPMEVYGYTF. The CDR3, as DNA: TGTGCCAGCAGCCCGATGGAGGTCTATGGCTACACCTTC.

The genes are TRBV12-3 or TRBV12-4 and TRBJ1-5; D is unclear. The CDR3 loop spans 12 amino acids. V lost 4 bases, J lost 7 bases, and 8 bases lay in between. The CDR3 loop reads CASSYGEQPQHF. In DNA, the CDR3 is TGTGCCAGCAGTTACGGAGAACAGCCCCAGCATTTT.

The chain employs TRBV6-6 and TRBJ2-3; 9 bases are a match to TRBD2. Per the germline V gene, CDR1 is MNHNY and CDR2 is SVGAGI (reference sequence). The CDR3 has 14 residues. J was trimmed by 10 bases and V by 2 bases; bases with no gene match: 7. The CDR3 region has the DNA TGTGCCAGCAGTTACGTAGCGGGAGTGCCTCCGCAGTATTTT. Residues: CASSYVAGVPPQYF.

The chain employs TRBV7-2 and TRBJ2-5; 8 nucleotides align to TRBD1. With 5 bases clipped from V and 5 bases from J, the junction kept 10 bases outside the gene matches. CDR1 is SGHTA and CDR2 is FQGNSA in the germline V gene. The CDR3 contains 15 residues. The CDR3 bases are TGTGCCAGCAGCCCCAGGGGGCGCGACCCCGAGACCCAGTACTTC. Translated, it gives CASSPRGRDPETQYF.

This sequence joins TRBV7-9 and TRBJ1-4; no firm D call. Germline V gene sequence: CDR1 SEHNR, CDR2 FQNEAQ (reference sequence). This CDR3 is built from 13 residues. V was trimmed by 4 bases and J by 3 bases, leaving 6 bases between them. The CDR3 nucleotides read TGTGCCAGCAGCTCCCTGTCTAATGAAAAACTGTTTTTT. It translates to CASSSLSNEKLFF.

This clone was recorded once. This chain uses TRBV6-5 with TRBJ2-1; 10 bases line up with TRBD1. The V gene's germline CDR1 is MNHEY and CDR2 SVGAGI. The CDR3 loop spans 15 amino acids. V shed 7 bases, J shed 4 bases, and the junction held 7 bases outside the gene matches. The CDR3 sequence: CASNSRDRGYNEQFF. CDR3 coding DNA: TGTGCCAGCAATTCCCGGGACAGGGGATACAATGAGCAGTTCTTC.

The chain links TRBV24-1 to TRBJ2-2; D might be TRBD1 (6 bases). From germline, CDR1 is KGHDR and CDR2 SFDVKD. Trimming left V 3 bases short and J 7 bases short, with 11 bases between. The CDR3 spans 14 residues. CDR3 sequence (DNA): TGTGCCACCAGTGATGCGCCGACAGGCGGGGAGCTGTTTTTT. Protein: CATSDAPTGGELFF.